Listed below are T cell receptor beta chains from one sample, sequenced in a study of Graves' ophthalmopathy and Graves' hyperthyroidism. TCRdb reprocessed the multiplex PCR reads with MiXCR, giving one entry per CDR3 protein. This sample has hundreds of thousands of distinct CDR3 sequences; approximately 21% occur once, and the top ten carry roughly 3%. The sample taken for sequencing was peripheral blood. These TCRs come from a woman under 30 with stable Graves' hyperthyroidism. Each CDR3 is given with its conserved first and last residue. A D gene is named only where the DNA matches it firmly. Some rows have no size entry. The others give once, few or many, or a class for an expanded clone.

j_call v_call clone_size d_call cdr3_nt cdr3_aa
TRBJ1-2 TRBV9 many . TGTGCCAGCAGCGTAGTCCCTCGGCACTATGGCTACACCTTC CASSVVPRHYGYTF
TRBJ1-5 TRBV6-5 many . TGTGCCAGCAGTTACGATGGGAGAAATCAGCCCCAGCATTTT CASSYDGRNQPQHF
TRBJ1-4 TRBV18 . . TGTGCCAGCTCACCTCTCCGGAATGAAAAACTGTTTTTT CASSPLRNEKLFF
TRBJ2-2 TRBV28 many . TGTGCCAGCAGTGGCCAACTAGATACCGGGGAGCTGTTTTTT CASSGQLDTGELFF
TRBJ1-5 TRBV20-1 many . TGCAGTGTTCAAGGCTATAGCAATCAGCCCCAGCATTTT CSVQGYSNQPQHF
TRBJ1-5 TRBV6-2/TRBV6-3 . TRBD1 TGTGCCAGCAGTTACTCGGCCGGGACAGGGGGAGTTGGCAATCAGCCCCAGCATTTT CASSYSAGTGGVGNQPQHF
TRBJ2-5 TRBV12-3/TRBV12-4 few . TGTGCCAGCAGTCTTTACGGACGTAGTCAAGAGACCCAGTACTTC CASSLYGRSQETQYF
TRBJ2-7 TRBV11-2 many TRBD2 TGTGCCAGCAGCACGGGACTAGCGGCCTCCTACGAGCAGTACTTC CASSTGLAASYEQYF
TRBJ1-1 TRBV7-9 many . TGTGCCAGCAGCTTAGAACACAGTGAAGCTTTCTTT CASSLEHSEAFF
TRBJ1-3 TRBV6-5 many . TGTGCCAGCAGTTACACAGGGTCCCATGGAAACACCATATATTTT CASSYTGSHGNTIYF
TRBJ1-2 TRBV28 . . TGTGCCAGCAGCCCCGGGAACGTAAGAGGGGGCTACACCTTC CASSPGNVRGGYTF
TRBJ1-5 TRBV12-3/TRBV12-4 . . TGTGCCAGCAGTTTGGACAGAGTGGTCCAGCCCCAGCATTTT CASSLDRVVQPQHF
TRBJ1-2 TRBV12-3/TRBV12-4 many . TGTGCCAGCAGTGAGGGCGACTATGGCTACACCTTC CASSEGDYGYTF
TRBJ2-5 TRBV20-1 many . TGCAGTGCCGCCTACCTTGCCAAGTCGCACCAAGAGACCCAGTACTTC CSAAYLAKSHQETQYF
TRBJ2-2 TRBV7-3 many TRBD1 TGTGCCAGCAGCTTAAGTCGGGACAGGGTTGTGGCCGGGGAGCTGTTTTTT CASSLSRDRVVAGELFF
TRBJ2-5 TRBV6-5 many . TGTGCCAGCAGTTACCCGGTGGGCGGGAAAGAGACCCAGTACTTC CASSYPVGGKETQYF
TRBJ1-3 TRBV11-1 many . TGTGCCAGCAGCTTAGCATTCCCGATTGGGAACTCTGGAAACACCATATATTTT CASSLAFPIGNSGNTIYF
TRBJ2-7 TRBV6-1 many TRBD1 TGTGCCAGCAGAACGGGACAGGGGGCCTACGAGCAGTACTTC CASRTGQGAYEQYF
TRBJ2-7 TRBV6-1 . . TGTGCCAGCAGTGAAATGGTAGTCGCCTACGAGCAGTACTTC CASSEMVVAYEQYF
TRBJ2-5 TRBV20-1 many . TGCAGTGCTAGAAGGCCTGGCGGTATGGCCCAGTACTTC CSARRPGGMAQYF
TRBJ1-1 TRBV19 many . TGTGCCAGTAGTATCGCCGGCGGACTCAACACTGAAGCTTTCTTT CASSIAGGLNTEAFF
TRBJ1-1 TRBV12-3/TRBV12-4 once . TGTGCCAGCAGACCCCCAACAGGGAGCACTGAAGCTTTCTTT CASRPPTGSTEAFF
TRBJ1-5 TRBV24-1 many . TGTGCCACCAGTGATTACCCCCCGGGTTCGGATAGCAATCAGCCCCAGCATTTT CATSDYPPGSDSNQPQHF